The text below deals with one T cell receptor (beta chain). What it binds is not known. Each of the sorted populations had a purity greater than 95%. Reverse transcribing all isolated RNA meant expressed TCRB transcripts were sequenced. The method was immunoSEQ multiplex PCR; TCRdb's version includes in-frame clones alone and lacks a portion of them. This sample has under 150,000 clones, with 9% found just once. Germline V gives CDR1 SQVTM, CDR2 ANQGSEA. Between the trimmed V and J ends, which lost 7 bases and 7 bases, there was a span of 23 bases. The CDR3 is 15 amino acids. This specimen belongs to a study of beta chain features in type 1 diabetes. On the study more broadly: Researchers looked at some 110 million sorted cells across all samples. The study's findings and limits: TCRB CDR3s were moderately but significantly shorter in Type 1 diabetes patients in all four CD4+ subsets.

The gene calls are TRBV29-1 and TRBJ2-1, with D tentatively TRBD2 (7 bases). This sequence originates from a man aged 30 to 39 with type 1 diabetes. The material sequenced was central memory CD4+ T cells from blood. The CDR3 loop reads CSARGGSRVRNEQFF. The CDR3 DNA reads as TGCAGCGCAAGGGGGGGCTCGAGGGTGAGAAATGAGCAGTTCTTC.